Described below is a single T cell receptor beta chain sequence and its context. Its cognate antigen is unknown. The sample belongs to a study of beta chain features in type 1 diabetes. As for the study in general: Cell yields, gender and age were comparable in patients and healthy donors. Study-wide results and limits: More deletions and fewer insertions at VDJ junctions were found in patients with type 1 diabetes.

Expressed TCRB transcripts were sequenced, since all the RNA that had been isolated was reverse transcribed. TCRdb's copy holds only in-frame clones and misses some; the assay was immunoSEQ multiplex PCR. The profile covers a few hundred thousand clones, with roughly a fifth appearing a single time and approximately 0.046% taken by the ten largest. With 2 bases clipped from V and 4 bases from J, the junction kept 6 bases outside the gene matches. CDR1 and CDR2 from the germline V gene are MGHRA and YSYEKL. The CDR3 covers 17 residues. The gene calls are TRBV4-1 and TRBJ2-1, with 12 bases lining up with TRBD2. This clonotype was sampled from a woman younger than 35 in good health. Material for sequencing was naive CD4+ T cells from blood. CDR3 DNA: TGCGCCAGCAGCCAAACCCTGACTAGCGGGAGTTACAATGAGCAGTTCTTC. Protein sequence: CASSQTLTSGSYNEQFF.